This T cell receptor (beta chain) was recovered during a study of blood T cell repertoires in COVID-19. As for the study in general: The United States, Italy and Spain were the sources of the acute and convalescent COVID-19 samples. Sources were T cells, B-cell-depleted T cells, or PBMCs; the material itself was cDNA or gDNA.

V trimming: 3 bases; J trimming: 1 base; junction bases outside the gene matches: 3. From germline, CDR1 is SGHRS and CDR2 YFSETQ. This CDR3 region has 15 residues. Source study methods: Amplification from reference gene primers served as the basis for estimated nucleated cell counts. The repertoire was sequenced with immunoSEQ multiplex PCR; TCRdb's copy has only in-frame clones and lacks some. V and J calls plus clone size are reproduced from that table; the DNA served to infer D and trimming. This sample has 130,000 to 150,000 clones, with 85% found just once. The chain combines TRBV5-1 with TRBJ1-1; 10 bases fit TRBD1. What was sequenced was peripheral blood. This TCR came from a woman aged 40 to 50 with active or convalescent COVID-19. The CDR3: CASSSGDRGNTEAFF. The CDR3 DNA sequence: TGCGCCAGCAGCTCCGGGGACAGGGGGAACACTGAAGCTTTCTTT.